One sample yielded the 20 T cell receptor beta chains listed below, sequenced in a study of T cells in Graves' hyperthyroidism and ophthalmopathy. Amplification of TCR beta CDR3 regions used RNA as the template. During a first-round RT-PCR of the TCR CDR3, the HTBI primer set was used. One entry per CDR3 protein, called by TCRdb with MiXCR from the multiplex PCR reads. The data show a few hundred thousand distinct CDR3 sequences, approximately 13% seen once. The sequencing sample was made of blood. The receptor source for this set is a woman in her twenties or thirties with Graves' hyperthyroidism that later progressed to Graves' ophthalmopathy.

This clonotype was seen more than once but under ten times. The chain employs TRBV4-3 and TRBJ1-1, with D possibly being TRBD1 (6 bases). Germline-derived CDR1 and CDR2 are LGHNA and YSLEER. The CDR3 totals 17 residues. V lost 2 bases and J 3 bases, leaving 19 bases between the germline ends. CDR3 nucleotides: TGCGCCAGCAGCCAATCATTGCCCGGGGGGCAGCACACTGAAGCTTTCTTT. As protein: CASSQSLPGGQHTEAFF.

This clonotype was seen ten or more times. The rearrangement joins TRBV28 to TRBJ2-1; D is perhaps TRBD1 (6 bases). Germline CDR1 and CDR2: MDHEN and SYDVKM. Trimming pared 6 bases from V and 1 base from J, leaving 13 bases between. This CDR3 has 15 amino acids. CDR3 amino acids: CASSTSQGSYNEQFF. CDR3 bases: TGTGCCAGCAGCACTTCCCAGGGGTCCTACAATGAGCAGTTCTTC.

This clonotype has a count of ten or more. The V gene is TRBV12-3 or TRBV12-4, the J gene TRBJ1-1; D is ambiguous. Trimming left V 5 bases short and J 4 bases short, with 17 bases between. The CDR3 is 15 residues long. In DNA, the CDR3 is TGTGCCAGCAGTCCCTGGACGGACCCGAGCACTGAAGCTTTCTTT. Residues: CASSPWTDPSTEAFF.

Remarks on this clonotype: Given a much more abundant clone one base away, this may be a read error. The genes are TRBV3-1 and TRBJ1-3; no firm D call. V was trimmed by 4 bases and J by 1 base, leaving 11 bases between them. Germline loops: CDR1 LGHDT, CDR2 YNNKEL (reference sequence). This CDR3 is built from 15 residues. The CDR3 is CASSRLGGSGNTIYF. CDR3 nucleotides: TGTGCCAGCAGCCGACTCGGAGGGTCTGGAAACACCATATATTTT.

Remarks on this clonotype: Possible read error: a much larger clone is one base away. This chain joins TRBV28 and TRBJ1-2, with D perhaps TRBD1 (5 bases). V shed 5 bases and J shed 4 bases, with 14 bases lying between them. Germline assignment: CDR1 MDHEN and CDR2 SYDVKM. The CDR3 totals 14 residues. CDR3 bases: TGTGCCAGCAGTCAGACAGAGCTAAGCTATGGCTACACCTTC. It is translated as CASSQTELSYGYTF.

Ten or more counts support this clonotype. V and J are TRBV9 and TRBJ1-2; 10 positions agree with TRBD1. The length of the CDR3 is 16 residues. CDR1 is SGDLS and CDR2 is YYNGEE in the germline V gene. Trimming at V came to 4 bases and at J to 3 bases, leaving 9 bases not matched to a gene. The CDR3 nucleotides are TGTGCCAGCAGCAACCCTCAGACAGGGGGCGACTATGGCTACACCTTC. Its translation: CASSNPQTGGDYGYTF.

This clonotype was counted only a few times. The chain links TRBV7-9 to TRBJ2-3; 10 bases match TRBD1. In germline, CDR1 is SEHNR, CDR2 FQNEAQ (reference sequence). CDR3 length: 15 amino acids. V lost 5 bases to trimming and J lost 5 bases; unmatched junction nucleotides: 7. The CDR3 region is CASSLGQGVKDTQYF. In nucleotides, the CDR3 is TGTGCCAGCAGCCTCGGACAGGGGGTGAAAGATACGCAGTATTTT. Combining the CDR3 with reference TRBV7-9 and TRBJ2-3 gives the whole variable domain DTGVSQNPRHKITKRGQNVTFRCDPISEHNRLYWYRQTLGQGPEFLTYFQNEAQLEKSRLLSDRFSAERPKGSFSTLEIQRTEQGDSAMYLCASSLGQGVKDTQYFGPGTRLTVL.

This clonotype has only a few counts. The J gene is TRBJ2-1, the V gene TRBV7-9; 16 bases match TRBD2. Germline lookup yields CDR1 SEHNR and CDR2 FQNEAQ (reference sequence). V lost 4 bases and J lost 7; bases outside the gene matches: 19. This CDR3 is built from 21 residues. CDR3 sequence reads: CASSYSPGPGLAGGPRNEQFF. CDR3 in DNA: TGTGCCAGCAGCTATTCTCCGGGGCCGGGACTAGCGGGAGGGCCCAGGAATGAGCAGTTCTTC.

This clonotype was recorded many times. The genes are TRBV18 and TRBJ1-6; 11 bases are a match to TRBD1. The CDR3 length is 14 residues. Germline loops: CDR1 KGHSH, CDR2 LQKENI. Trimming removed 3 bases from V and 8 bases from J; junction bases left unmatched: 0. CDR3 sequence (DNA): TGTGCCAGCTCACCGGGACAGGGGGATTCACCCCTCCACTTT. This codes for CASSPGQGDSPLHF.

The CDR3 coding sequence is TGTGCCAGCACCCAAGGGGGGGGGGGCCGAGGAGCCCAGCATTTT. Translation: CASTQGGGGRGAQHF. The gene calls are TRBV28 and TRBJ1-5, with D possibly TRBD1 on 6 matching bases. The V gene's germline CDR1 is MDHEN and CDR2 SYDVKM. This CDR3 has 15 residues. V lost 7 bases, J lost 11 bases, and 24 bases lay in between. The full variable domain, in which reference TRBV28 and TRBJ1-5 provide the parts outside the CDR3, is DVKVTQSSRYLVKRTGEKVFLECVQDMDHENMFWYRQDPGLGLRLIYFSYDVKMKEKGDIPEGYSVSREKKERFSLILESASTNQTSMYLCASTQGGGGRGAQHFGDGTRLSIL.

This clonotype was recorded many times. The chain uses TRBV18 and TRBJ2-3, with 7 nucleotides matching TRBD2. From germline, CDR1 is KGHSH and CDR2 LQKENI. Germline trimming cut 4 bases from V and 4 bases from J; bases unmatched to any gene: 2. This CDR3 is built from 13 residues. CDR3 in amino acids: CASSRREADTQYF. DNA for the CDR3: TGTGCCAGCTCACGTCGGGAGGCAGATACGCAGTATTTT. Variable domain in full (rest from reference TRBV18 and TRBJ2-3): NAGVMQNPRHLVRRRGQEARLRCSPMKGHSHVYWYRQLPEEGLKFMVYLQKENIIDESGMPKERFSAEFPKEGPSILRIQQVVRGDSAAYFCASSRREADTQYFGPGTRLTVL.

This clonotype was seen ten or more times. This sequence joins TRBV10-3 and TRBJ1-1; 9 nucleotides align to TRBD1. CDR1 and CDR2 from the germline V gene are ENHRY and SYGVKD. The CDR3 totals 15 residues. The V segment lost 6 bases and the J segment 0 bases; nucleotides outside the gene matches: 5. CDR3 sequence: CAIRDRGLMNTEAFF. DNA for the CDR3: TGTGCCATCAGGGACAGGGGTCTCATGAACACTGAAGCTTTCTTT.

At least ten counts were recorded for this clonotype. This chain links TRBV3-1 with TRBJ2-1, with a weak D call TRBD2 (6 bases). CDR3 length: 13 amino acids. V was shortened by 2 bases and J by 10 bases, with 12 bases between the two germline ends. Germline V gives CDR1 LGHDT, CDR2 YNNKEL (reference sequence). CDR3 nucleotides: TGTGCCAGCAGCCAAAGCACACGGGGGGAGCAGTTCTTC. This translates into CASSQSTRGEQFF.

This clonotype appeared a single time. A much larger clone lies one base from this, so it may be a read error. The chain joins TRBV6-4 to TRBJ2-7, with a weak D call TRBD1 (5 bases). From germline, CDR1 is MRHNA and CDR2 SNTAGT. Trimming took off 4 bases at V and 2 bases at J, with 9 bases between the two ends. CDR3 size: 13 residues. The CDR3 DNA reads TGTGCCAGCAGTGGACAGAACACCTACGAGCAGTACTTC. Protein sequence: CASSGQNTYEQYF.

In its sample, this clonotype was seen a few times. This rearrangement joins TRBV7-3 to TRBJ1-3, with D hard to call. The CDR3 is made up of 16 amino acids. Germline loops: CDR1 SGHTA, CDR2 FQGTGA. V lost 3 bases and J lost 2, with 14 bases in between. CDR3 region: CASSFEGLPTGNTIYF. For the CDR3, the DNA is TGTGCCAGCAGCTTCGAAGGGCTCCCTACTGGAAACACCATATATTTT.

In its sample, this clonotype was seen many times. The chain links TRBV18 to TRBJ2-7; 8 bases match TRBD2. This CDR3 region has 15 residues. With V trimmed by 3 bases and J by 5 bases, 9 bases remained unmatched. Germline values: CDR1 KGHSH, CDR2 LQKENI. The DNA for the CDR3 is TGTGCCAGCTCACCGCTCCTGGGAGCGGGAGACGAGCAGTACTTC. The encoded protein is CASSPLLGAGDEQYF. Drawing the rest from reference TRBV18 and TRBJ2-7, the complete variable domain is NAGVMQNPRHLVRRRGQEARLRCSPMKGHSHVYWYRQLPEEGLKFMVYLQKENIIDESGMPKERFSAEFPKEGPSILRIQQVVRGDSAAYFCASSPLLGAGDEQYFGPGTRLTVT.

Many counts were recorded for this clonotype. The rearrangement uses TRBV28 and TRBJ2-2; no clear D gene. The CDR3 covers 12 residues. V lost 5 bases and J lost 7, with 8 bases in between. From germline, CDR1 is MDHEN and CDR2 SYDVKM. CDR3 sequence: CASSPTIGELFF. Written as DNA, the CDR3 is TGTGCCAGCAGTCCAACTATCGGGGAGCTGTTTTTT.

This clonotype was counted a single time. The V gene is TRBV14, the J gene TRBJ2-7; D may be TRBD1 (7 bases). Germline CDR1 reads SGHDN; CDR2 reads FVKESK. The V and J ends lost 4 bases and 4 bases respectively, with 17 bases between them. The CDR3 extends over 15 amino acids. CDR3: CASSRSGGLLYEQYF. CDR3 nucleotides: TGTGCCAGCAGCCGGTCAGGGGGGTTACTTTACGAGCAGTACTTC.

This clonotype was recorded many times. The chain is built from TRBV15 and TRBJ2-3; TRBD1 aligns across 11 bases. Germline values: CDR1 LNHNV, CDR2 YYDKDF (reference sequence). The CDR3 has 15 amino acids. V lost 5 bases and J lost 6; bases outside the gene matches: 7. DNA of the CDR3: TGTGCCACCAGCGCAGGGACAGGGGGTGGGGATACGCAGTATTTT. Translating gives CATSAGTGGGDTQYF.

This clonotype has at least ten counts. V and J are TRBV5-6 and TRBJ2-2; TRBD1 aligns across 7 bases. Trimming took 4 bases from V and 6 from J; bases not matched to a gene: 6. Germline loops: CDR1 SGHDT, CDR2 YYEEEE. CDR3 length equals 14 residues. CDR3 sequence (DNA): TGTGCCAGCAGCCCTCGACAGGGCTCCGGGGAGCTGTTTTTT. It codes for CASSPRQGSGELFF. The whole variable domain, remainder taken from reference TRBV5-6 and TRBJ2-2, is DAGVTQSPTHLIKTRGQQVTLRCSPKSGHDTVSWYQQALGQGPQFIFQYYEEEERQRGNFPDRFSGHQFPNYSSELNVNALLLGDSALYLCASSPRQGSGELFFGEGSRLTVL.